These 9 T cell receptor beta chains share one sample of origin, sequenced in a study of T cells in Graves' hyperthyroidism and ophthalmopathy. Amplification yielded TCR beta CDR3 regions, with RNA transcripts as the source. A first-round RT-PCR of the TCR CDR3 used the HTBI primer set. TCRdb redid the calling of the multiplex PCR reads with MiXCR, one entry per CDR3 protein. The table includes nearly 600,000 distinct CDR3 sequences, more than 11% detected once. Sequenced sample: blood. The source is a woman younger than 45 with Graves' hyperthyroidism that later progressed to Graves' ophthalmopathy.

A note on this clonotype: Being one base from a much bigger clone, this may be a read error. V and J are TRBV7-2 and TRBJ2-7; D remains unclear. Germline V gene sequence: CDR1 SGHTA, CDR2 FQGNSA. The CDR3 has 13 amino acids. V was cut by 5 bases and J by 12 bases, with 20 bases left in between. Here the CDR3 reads CASSPTPRPAAYF. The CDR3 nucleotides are TGTGCCAGCAGCCCGACCCCTAGGCCCGCAGCGTACTTC.

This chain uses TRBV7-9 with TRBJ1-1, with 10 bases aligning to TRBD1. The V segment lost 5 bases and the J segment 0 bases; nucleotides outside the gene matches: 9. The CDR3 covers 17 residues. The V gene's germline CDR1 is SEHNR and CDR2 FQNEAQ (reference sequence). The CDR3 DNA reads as TGTGCCAGCAGCACCCCGACAGGGGGCGAGGTGAACACTGAAGCTTTCTTT. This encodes CASSTPTGGEVNTEAFF.

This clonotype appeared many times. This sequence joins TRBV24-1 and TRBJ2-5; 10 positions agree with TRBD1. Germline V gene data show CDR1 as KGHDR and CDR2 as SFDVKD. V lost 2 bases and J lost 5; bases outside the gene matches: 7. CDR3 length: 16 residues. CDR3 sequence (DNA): TGTGCCACCAGTGATTGGGGACAGGGGTTGAGGGAGACCCAGTACTTC. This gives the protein CATSDWGQGLRETQYF.

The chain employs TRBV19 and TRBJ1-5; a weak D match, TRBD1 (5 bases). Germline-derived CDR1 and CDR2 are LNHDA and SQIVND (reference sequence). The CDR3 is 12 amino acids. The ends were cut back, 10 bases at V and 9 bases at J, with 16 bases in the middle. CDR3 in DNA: TGTGCCATCTTACTGGGGGGTGGGCCCCAGCATTTT. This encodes CAILLGGGPQHF.

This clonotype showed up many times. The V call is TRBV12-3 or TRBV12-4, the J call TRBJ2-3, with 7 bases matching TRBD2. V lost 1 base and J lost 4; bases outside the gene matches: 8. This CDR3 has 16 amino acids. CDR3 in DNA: TGTGCCAGCAGTTTAGGTGGGGGGGGTGGTGCAGATACGCAGTATTTT. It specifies CASSLGGGGGADTQYF.

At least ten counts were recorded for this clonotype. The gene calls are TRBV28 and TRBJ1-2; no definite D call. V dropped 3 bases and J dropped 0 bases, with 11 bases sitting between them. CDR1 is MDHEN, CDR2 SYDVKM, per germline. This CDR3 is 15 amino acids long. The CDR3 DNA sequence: TGTGCCAGCAGTTTCATCCAGGATCCTAACTATGGCTACACCTTC. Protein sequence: CASSFIQDPNYGYTF.

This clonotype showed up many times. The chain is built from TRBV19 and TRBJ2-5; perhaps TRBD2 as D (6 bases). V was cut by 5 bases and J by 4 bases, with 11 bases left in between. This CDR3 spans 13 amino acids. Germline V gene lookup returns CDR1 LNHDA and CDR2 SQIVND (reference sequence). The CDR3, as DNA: TGTGCCAGTAGTGGAGGGCGAAGAGAGACCCAGTACTTC. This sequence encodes CASSGGRRETQYF.

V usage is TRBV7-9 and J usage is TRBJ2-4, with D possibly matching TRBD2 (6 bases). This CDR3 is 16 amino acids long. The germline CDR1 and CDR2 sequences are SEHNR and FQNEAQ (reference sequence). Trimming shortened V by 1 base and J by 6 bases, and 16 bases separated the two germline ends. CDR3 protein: CASSLGPAGSRNIQYF. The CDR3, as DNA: TGTGCCAGCAGCTTAGGCCCCGCCGGGAGTAGAAACATTCAGTACTTC.

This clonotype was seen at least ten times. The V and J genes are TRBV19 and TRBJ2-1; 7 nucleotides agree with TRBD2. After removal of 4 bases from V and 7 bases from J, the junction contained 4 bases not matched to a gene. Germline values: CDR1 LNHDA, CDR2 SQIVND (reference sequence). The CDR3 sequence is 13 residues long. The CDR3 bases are TGTGCCAGTAGTACCGGACTAGGGAATGAGCAGTTCTTC. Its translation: CASSTGLGNEQFF.